This T cell receptor (beta chain) is from a study of T cells in Graves' hyperthyroidism and ophthalmopathy. Study summary: Specimen type is peripheral blood, collected at initial diagnosis prior to any treatment.

Diagnoses rested on clinical symptoms, serum thyroxine and TRAb, thyroid ultrasound and orbital computed tomography. TCR beta CDR3 region amplification was performed from RNA transcripts. HTBI primers were used for first-round RT-PCR of the TCR CDR3. TCRdb recomputed calls from the multiplex PCR reads with MiXCR, one row per CDR3 protein. This sample has around 290,000 distinct CDR3 sequences; over 15% occur once, and the top ten carry roughly 50%. Overall study findings and caveats: Prediction of ophthalmopathy progression came a median approximately 6 months pre-onset. Separation of ophthalmopathy from stable hyperthyroidism was achieved by a 13 V-J model.

This clonotype was observed many times. Its antigen is as yet unknown. Sample: blood. This receptor was obtained from a woman aged 55-69 years with Graves' ophthalmopathy.

DNA for the CDR3: TGTGCCAGCAGGTTTGGCGGGGCTAGAGATACGCAGTATTTT. Its translation is CASRFGGARDTQYF. The chain links TRBV5-6 to TRBJ2-3, with a weak D call TRBD2 (6 bases). V was pared by 5 bases and J by 5 bases, with 15 bases between. Germline loops: CDR1 SGHDT, CDR2 YYEEEE. This CDR3 is built from 14 residues. Complete variable domain (other parts from reference TRBV5-6 and TRBJ2-3): DAGVTQSPTHLIKTRGQQVTLRCSPKSGHDTVSWYQQALGQGPQFIFQYYEEEERQRGNFPDRFSGHQFPNYSSELNVNALLLGDSALYLCASRFGGARDTQYFGPGTRLTVL.